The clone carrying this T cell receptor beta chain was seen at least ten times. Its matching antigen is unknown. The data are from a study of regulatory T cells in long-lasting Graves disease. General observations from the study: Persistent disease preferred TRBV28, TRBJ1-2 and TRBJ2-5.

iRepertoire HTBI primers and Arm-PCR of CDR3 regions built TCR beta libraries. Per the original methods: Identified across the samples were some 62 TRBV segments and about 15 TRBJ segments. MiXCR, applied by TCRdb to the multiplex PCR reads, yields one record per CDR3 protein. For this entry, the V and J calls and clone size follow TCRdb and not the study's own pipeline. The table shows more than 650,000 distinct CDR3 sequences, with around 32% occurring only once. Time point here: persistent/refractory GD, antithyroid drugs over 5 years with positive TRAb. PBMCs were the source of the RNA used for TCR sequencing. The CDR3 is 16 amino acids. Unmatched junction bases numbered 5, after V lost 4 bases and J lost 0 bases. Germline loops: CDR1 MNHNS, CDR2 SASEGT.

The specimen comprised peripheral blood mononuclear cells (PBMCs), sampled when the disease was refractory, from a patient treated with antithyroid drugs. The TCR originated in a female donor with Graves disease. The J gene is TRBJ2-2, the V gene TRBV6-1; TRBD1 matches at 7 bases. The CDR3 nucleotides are TGTGCCAGCAGTGGATCGACAGGGTCGAACACCGGGGAGCTGTTTTTT. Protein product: CASSGSTGSNTGELFF.